This T cell receptor beta chain appears in the sequencing data of a study of cytotoxic CD8 clonotypes in ibrutinib-treated CLL. Study as a whole: Researchers reported 11 relapsed/refractory and over 14 treatment-naive patients, fewer than 18 of them IGHV unmutated.

Profiled with immunoSEQ multiplex PCR; TCRdb holds only in-frame clones, not every one. The sample holds 160,000 or so clones, approximately 90% seen once. The clonotype was recovered from a human donor with chronic lymphocytic leukemia. The sample in question was PBMCs, obtained at disease progression, from a patient treated with ibrutinib.

CDR3 in DNA: TGTGCCAGCAGTTATCAGGTCCGGAGGAGGGAAAAACTGTTTTTT. Residues: CASSYQVRRREKLFF. The chain employs TRBV6-5 and TRBJ1-4; no reliable D call. CDR1 is MNHEY, CDR2 SVGAGI, per germline. The CDR3 contains 15 residues. Trimming cost V 3 bases and J 8 bases, with 16 bases left between them.